The 9 T cell receptor beta chains listed next were all sequenced from one sample in a study of beta chain features in type 1 diabetes. General observations from the study: In every one of the four CD4+ subsets, TCRB CDR3s were moderately but significantly shorter in Type 1 diabetes patients.

Expressed TCRB transcripts were sequenced, since all the RNA that had been isolated was reverse transcribed. Libraries were prepared by immunoSEQ multiplex PCR; TCRdb keeps only in-frame clonotypes and omits some of them. The sample comprises over 90,000 clones, 25% to 30% of which are singletons, and around 0.5% rests with the top ten. For these receptors, no antigen is known. Source material: central memory CD4+ T cells from blood. Source of these receptors: a woman aged 18 to 35 with type 1 diabetes.

In DNA, the CDR3 is TGCGCCAGCAGCCCCAACCCCCGGGGGGTGGGTGAGCAGTTCTTC. Encoded protein: CASSPNPRGVGEQFF. The chain employs TRBV4-1 and TRBJ2-1; the match to TRBD2 covers 7 bases. CDR1 and CDR2 from the germline V gene are MGHRA and YSYEKL. This CDR3 contains 15 residues. The V segment lost 4 bases and the J segment 9 bases; nucleotides outside the gene matches: 12.

The chain carries TRBV29-1 and TRBJ2-1, with TRBD1 identical over 7 bases. V lost 4 bases and J lost 3; bases outside the gene matches: 6. Germline CDR1 SQVTM, CDR2 ANQGSEA. The CDR3 is 14 amino acids. CDR3 DNA sequence: TGCAGCGTTGGAAAGGGGGCAAACTACAATGAGCAGTTCTTC. It codes for CSVGKGANYNEQFF.

This clone was seen more than once but under ten times. The gene calls are TRBV19 and TRBJ2-3; possibly TRBD1 for D (7 bases). CDR1 is LNHDA and CDR2 is SQIVND in the germline V gene (reference sequence). The V gene lost 6 bases and the J gene lost 5 bases, with 15 bases spanning the gap. The CDR3 contains 14 residues. CDR3 in amino acids: CASSLRQGGDTQYF. The CDR3 coding sequence is TGTGCCAGTAGCCTCCGACAGGGAGGAGATACGCAGTATTTT.

This chain uses TRBV7-2 with TRBJ2-1; TRBD1 might be the D (6 bases). This CDR3 region has 14 residues. V dropped 5 bases and J dropped 12 bases, with 20 bases sitting between them. From germline, CDR1 is SGHTA and CDR2 FQGNSA. CDR3 amino acids: CASSQYQGPRGQFF. The CDR3 nucleotides are TGTGCCAGCAGCCAGTACCAGGGCCCCAGGGGGCAGTTCTTC.

The V call is TRBV27, the J call TRBJ2-1; 9 bases are a match to TRBD1. This CDR3 region has 15 residues. Losses at the gene ends were 5 bases for V and 0 bases for J; bases not matched to a gene: 2. The V gene's germline CDR1 is MNHEY and CDR2 SMNVEV (reference sequence). The CDR3 here is CASSLQGASYNEQFF. CDR3 nucleotide sequence: TGTGCCAGCAGTCTACAGGGGGCCTCCTACAATGAGCAGTTCTTC.

The chain is built from TRBV6-1 and TRBJ1-1, with a weak D call TRBD1 (5 bases). V was clipped by 4 bases and J by 0 bases, with 9 bases between them. This CDR3 spans 14 amino acids. Germline V lookup: CDR1 MNHNS, CDR2 SASEGT. In nucleotides, the CDR3 is TGTGCCAGCAGTGGACAGCATTTGAACACTGAAGCTTTCTTT. Its translation is CASSGQHLNTEAFF.

In this sample, this clone turned up a few times. The gene calls are TRBV6-1 and TRBJ2-7; 10 nucleotides line up with TRBD1. Germline V gene lookup returns CDR1 MNHNS and CDR2 SASEGT. The ends lost 3 bases at V and 5 bases at J; junction bases unmatched: 10. This CDR3 comprises 16 residues. In DNA, the CDR3 is TGTGCCAGCAGTGATACCGGGACAGGGGACGGGCACGAGCAGTACTTC. Residues: CASSDTGTGDGHEQYF.

The chain employs TRBV28 and TRBJ2-7; TRBD1 is a possible D gene (6 bases). The CDR3 sequence is 14 residues long. Germline-derived CDR1 and CDR2 are MDHEN and SYDVKM. The V and J ends lost 5 bases and 8 bases respectively, with 19 bases between them. This CDR3 reads CASSLHGTTGKQYF. The CDR3 DNA is TGTGCCAGCAGTCTTCACGGGACAACGGGAAAGCAGTACTTC.

This clone occurred a few times. The chain employs TRBV29-1 and TRBJ2-1, with 14 bases that match TRBD2. This CDR3 has 16 residues. Germline V CDR1 and CDR2: SQVTM, ANQGSEA. V shed 6 bases, J shed 3 bases, and the junction held 7 bases outside the gene matches. CDR3 sequence: CSVPGTSGGSYNEQFF. Written as DNA, the CDR3 is TGCAGCGTGCCCGGGACTAGCGGGGGAAGCTACAATGAGCAGTTCTTC.